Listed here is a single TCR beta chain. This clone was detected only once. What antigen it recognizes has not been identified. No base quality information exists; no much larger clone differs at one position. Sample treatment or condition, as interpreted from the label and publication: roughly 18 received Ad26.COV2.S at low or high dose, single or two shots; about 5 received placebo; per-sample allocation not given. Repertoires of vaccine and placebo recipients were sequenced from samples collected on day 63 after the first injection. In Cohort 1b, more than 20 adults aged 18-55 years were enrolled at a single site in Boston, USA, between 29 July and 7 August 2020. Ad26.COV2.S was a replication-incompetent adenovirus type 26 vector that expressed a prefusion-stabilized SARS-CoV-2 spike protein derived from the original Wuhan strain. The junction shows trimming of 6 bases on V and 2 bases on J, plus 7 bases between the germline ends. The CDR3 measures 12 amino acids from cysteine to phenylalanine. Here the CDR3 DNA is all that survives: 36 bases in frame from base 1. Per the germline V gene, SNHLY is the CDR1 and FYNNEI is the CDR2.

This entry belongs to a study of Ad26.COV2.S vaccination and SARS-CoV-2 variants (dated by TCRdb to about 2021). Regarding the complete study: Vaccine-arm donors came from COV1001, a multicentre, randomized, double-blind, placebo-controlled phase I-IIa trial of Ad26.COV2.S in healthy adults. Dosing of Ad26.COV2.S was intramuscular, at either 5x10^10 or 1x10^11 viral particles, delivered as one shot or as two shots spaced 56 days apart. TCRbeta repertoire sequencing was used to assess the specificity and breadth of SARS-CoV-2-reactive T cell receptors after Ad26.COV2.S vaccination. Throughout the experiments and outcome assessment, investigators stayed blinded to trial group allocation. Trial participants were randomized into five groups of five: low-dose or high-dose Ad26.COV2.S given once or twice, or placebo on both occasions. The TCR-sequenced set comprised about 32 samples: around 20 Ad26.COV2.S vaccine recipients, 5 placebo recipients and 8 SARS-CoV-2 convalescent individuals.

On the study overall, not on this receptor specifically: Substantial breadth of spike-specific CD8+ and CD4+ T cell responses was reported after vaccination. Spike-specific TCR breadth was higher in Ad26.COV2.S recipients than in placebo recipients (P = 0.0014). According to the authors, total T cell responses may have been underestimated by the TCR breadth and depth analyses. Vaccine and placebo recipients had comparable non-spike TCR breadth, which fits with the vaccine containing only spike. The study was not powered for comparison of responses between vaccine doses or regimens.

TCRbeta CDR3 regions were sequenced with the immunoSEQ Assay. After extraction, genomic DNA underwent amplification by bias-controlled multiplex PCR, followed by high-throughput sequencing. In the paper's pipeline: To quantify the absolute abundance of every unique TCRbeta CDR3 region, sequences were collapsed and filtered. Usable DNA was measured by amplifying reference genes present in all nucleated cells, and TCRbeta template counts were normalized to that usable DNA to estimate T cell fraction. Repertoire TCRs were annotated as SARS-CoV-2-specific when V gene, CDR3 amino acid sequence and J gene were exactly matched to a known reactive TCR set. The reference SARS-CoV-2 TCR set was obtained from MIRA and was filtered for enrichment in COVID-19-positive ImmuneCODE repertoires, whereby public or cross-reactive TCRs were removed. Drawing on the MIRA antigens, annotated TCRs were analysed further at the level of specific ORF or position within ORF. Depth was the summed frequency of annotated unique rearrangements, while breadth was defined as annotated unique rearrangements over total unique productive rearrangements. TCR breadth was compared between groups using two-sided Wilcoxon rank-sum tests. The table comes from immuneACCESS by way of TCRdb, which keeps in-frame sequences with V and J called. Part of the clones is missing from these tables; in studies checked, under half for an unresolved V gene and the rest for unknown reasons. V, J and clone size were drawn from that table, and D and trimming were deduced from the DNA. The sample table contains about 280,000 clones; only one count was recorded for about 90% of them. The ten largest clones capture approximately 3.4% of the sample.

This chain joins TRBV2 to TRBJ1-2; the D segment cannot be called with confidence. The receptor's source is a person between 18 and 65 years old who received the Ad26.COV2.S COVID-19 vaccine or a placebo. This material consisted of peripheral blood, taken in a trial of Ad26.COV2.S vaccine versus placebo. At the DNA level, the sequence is TGTGCCAGCAGGTGGGAGAACTATGGCTACACCTTC. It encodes CASRWENYGYTF.